The next 11 T cell receptor beta chains were all read from a single sample in a study of shared clonotypes between healthy human individuals. Measured with immunoSEQ multiplex PCR; TCRdb has only the in-frame clones, and not every one. The data contain over a million clones, 95% to 97% of them singletons. The sequenced sample consisted of naive CD4+ T cells sorted from blood. The subset denotes: CD45RA+ positively selected. These receptors came from a man aged 25 to 40 in good health.

The sample holds one count of this clone. Other DNA sequences within the sample encode an identical CDR3. The J gene is TRBJ2-5, the V gene TRBV7-2, with D perhaps matching TRBD1 (6 bases). This CDR3 contains 14 residues. Trimming stripped 1 base from V and 1 base from J, with 7 bases between. The germline CDR1 and CDR2 sequences are SGHTA and FQGNSA. CDR3 residues: CASSLGGPQETQYF. In nucleotides, the CDR3 is TGTGCCAGCAGCTTAGGGGGGCCCCAAGAGACCCAGTACTTC. The variable domain in full, with the rest retrieved from reference TRBV7-2 and TRBJ2-5, is GAGVSQSPSNKVTEKGKDVELRCDPISGHTALYWYRQSLGQGLEFLIYFQGNSAPDKSGLPSDRFSAERTGGSVSTLTIQRTQQEDSAVYLCASSLGGPQETQYFGPGTRLLVL.

J is TRBJ2-4 and V is TRBV27, with 15 positions matching TRBD2. V was clipped by 3 bases and J by 0 bases; unmatched bases: 9. The CDR3 consists of 20 residues. The germline gives CDR1 MNHEY, CDR2 SMNVEV (reference sequence). CDR3 in amino acids: CASSFRLGLAGGLAKNIQYF. CDR3 DNA: TGTGCCAGCAGTTTTCGTCTGGGACTAGCGGGAGGTCTAGCCAAAAACATTCAGTACTTC.

The V gene is TRBV15, the J gene TRBJ2-3; D gene uncertain. CDR3 length: 12 residues. CDR1 and CDR2 from the germline V gene are LNHNV and YYDKDF (reference sequence). Trimming stripped 5 bases from V and 9 bases from J, with 12 bases between. CDR3 region: CATSLRAETQYF. Written as DNA, the CDR3 is TGTGCCACCAGCCTAAGGGCGGAGACGCAGTATTTT.

The chain employs TRBV5-1 and TRBJ2-2; TRBD2 aligns across 7 bases. Germline CDR1 reads SGHRS; CDR2 reads YFSETQ. The CDR3 is 16 residues long. V lost 7 bases and J lost 0; bases outside the gene matches: 9. CDR3 region: CASRTFGGSNTGELFF. CDR3 bases: TGCGCCAGCCGAACGTTCGGGGGGTCGAACACCGGGGAGCTGTTTTTT.

The genes are TRBV19 and TRBJ2-7; D remains ambiguous. The V gene lost 2 bases and the J gene lost 3 bases, with 17 bases spanning the gap. The CDR3 spans 16 residues. CDR1 is LNHDA, CDR2 SQIVND, per germline (reference sequence). The DNA of the CDR3 is TGTGCCAGTAGTATACTAAGTATAAACTTAGGCTACGAGCAGTACTTC. It encodes CASSILSINLGYEQYF.

V usage is TRBV7-9 and J usage is TRBJ2-1; D may be TRBD2 (5 bases). The V and J ends lost 0 bases and 1 base respectively, with 10 bases between them. Germline CDR1 reads SEHNR; CDR2 reads FQNEAQ (reference sequence). CDR3 size: 16 residues. This chain's CDR3 is CASSLALDSSYNEQFF. CDR3 coding DNA: TGTGCCAGCAGCTTAGCGTTGGACTCATCCTACAATGAGCAGTTCTTC.

The chain is built from TRBV6-1 and TRBJ1-2; 7 nucleotides line up with TRBD1. Germline V gives CDR1 MNHNS, CDR2 SASEGT. The CDR3 runs 14 residues. The V segment lost 8 bases and the J segment 8 bases; nucleotides outside the gene matches: 14. The CDR3 region is CASSTADRIRGYTF. For the CDR3, the DNA is TGTGCCAGCTCAACCGCGGACAGGATAAGGGGCTACACCTTC.

The chain carries TRBV13 and TRBJ2-7, with 9 bases lining up with TRBD1. The CDR3 sequence is 13 residues long. The germline V gene encodes CDR1 PRHDT and CDR2 FYEKMQ (reference sequence). With V trimmed by 4 bases and J by 3 bases, 1 base remained unmatched. The CDR3 DNA is TGTGCCAGCAGCTGGGGACAGGGCTACGAGCAGTACTTC. It specifies CASSWGQGYEQYF.

CDR3 sequence reads: CASHLRYSNQPQHF. CDR3 nucleotides: TGTGCCAGCCACCTAAGGTATAGCAATCAGCCCCAGCATTTT. The V call is TRBV19, the J call TRBJ1-5; D gene uncertain. Germline V CDR1 and CDR2: LNHDA, SQIVND (reference sequence). Trimming cost V 9 bases and J 0 bases, with 12 bases left between them. The CDR3 extends over 14 amino acids.

Concerning this clone: This specimen includes other DNA sequences encoding the same CDR3. This chain uses TRBV5-1 with TRBJ2-2, with TRBD2 identical over 12 bases. The CDR3 runs 18 residues. V dropped 0 bases and J dropped 0; count of bases not matched to a gene: 3. In germline, CDR1 is SGHRS, CDR2 YFSETQ. CDR3 sequence: CASSLGLAGATNTGELFF. The CDR3, as DNA: TGCGCCAGCAGCTTGGGACTAGCGGGAGCTACGAACACCGGGGAGCTGTTTTTT.

The chain links TRBV29-1 to TRBJ2-3, with no clear D. V lost 4 bases and J lost 10, with 9 bases in between. CDR1 SQVTM and CDR2 ANQGSEA come from the germline V gene. The CDR3 length is 10 residues. CDR3 coding DNA: TGCAGCGTTGGGCATCATGCGCAGTATTTT. Translated: CSVGHHAQYF.